One T cell receptor (beta chain) is described in this entry. What it binds is not known. The entry originates in a study of blood T cells in healthy people across ages. At least 7 million PBMCs were isolated per sample. The CDR3 is 17 amino acids. Germline values: CDR1 MNHEY, CDR2 SMNVEV (reference sequence). Trimming at V came to 6 bases and at J to 2 bases, leaving 8 bases not matched to a gene. The second PCR ran roughly 6 to 11 cycles with a sample-barcoded 5' primer and J-beta primers. TCRdb reprocessed the 5' RACE reads with MiXCR, giving one entry per CDR3 protein. The repertoire has around 1,100,000 distinct CDR3 sequences, around two fifths of them found once; the top ten carry approximately 14%. Regarding the study as a whole: Diversity figures derived from one million T cells were judged to underestimate the true value. Naive T cell percentage strongly correlated with TCR beta diversity. Significant beta diversity loss was already apparent by age around 40, declining roughly linearly.

The gene calls are TRBV27 and TRBJ2-3, with 13 bases aligning to TRBD2. The TCR originated in a man aged 18-30 years in good health. The sequenced sample consisted of blood. The CDR3 here is CASSLGLAGAPTDTQYF. CDR3 coding DNA: TGTGCCAGCAGCCTAGGACTAGCGGGGGCACCCACAGATACGCAGTATTTT.